This T cell receptor beta chain was sequenced for a study of T cells in Graves' hyperthyroidism and ophthalmopathy. Details on this clonotype: The antigen is unknown.

From germline, CDR1 is LNHDA and CDR2 SQIVND (reference sequence). This CDR3 is 15 amino acids long. Between the trimmed V and J ends, which lost 4 bases and 5 bases, there was a span of 17 bases. What was amplified from RNA transcripts were TCR beta CDR3 regions. When the TCR CDR3 underwent first-round RT-PCR, the HTBI primer set was used. Each CDR3 protein gets one entry after TCRdb re-called the multiplex PCR reads with MiXCR. The sample has roughly 600,000 distinct CDR3 sequences; around 15% are singletons. General observations from the study: Blood also showed most of the thyroid clonotypes that were expanded above 0.001.

Sequenced material: blood. The genes are TRBV19 and TRBJ2-5; perhaps TRBD2 as D (6 bases). The sequence was collected from a woman in her forties or fifties with Graves' ophthalmopathy. This chain's CDR3 is CASSSLNGRRETQYF. CDR3 DNA: TGTGCCAGTAGTAGTCTTAACGGGAGAAGGGAGACCCAGTACTTC.